This T cell receptor (beta chain) was retrieved from a study of graft-versus-host responses after intestinal transplantation (dated by TCRdb to the early 2020s). Turning to the overall study: The transplants that recipients got were multivisceral, liver-intestinal, or isolated intestinal. After intestinal transplantation, graft-versus-host and host-versus-graft alloreactive T cell clones in the graft, circulation and bone marrow were tracked using bulk TCR-beta CDR3 sequencing. The cohort enrolled some 23 intestinal transplant recipients, one of whom was a retransplant, and 3 patients without pretransplant specimens were excluded. A peak of at least 4% donor T cells among recipient peripheral blood mononuclear cells was the definition used for donor T cell macrochimerism. Anti-thymocyte globulin induction was given to all recipients, followed by maintenance tacrolimus and steroids for around three years. Alloreactive clones were identified by sequencing pre-transplant mixed lymphocyte reaction products and comparing these products with unstimulated pre-transplant donor and recipient T cells. Samples from a few later patients were sequenced in-house on an Illumina MiSeq with MiXCR processing rather than by the commercial service. Summary of the overall study and its limitations: Early after transplant, peak levels of circulating GvH clones were associated with declines in HvG clones. In patients with donor T cell macrochimerism, the allografts had high GvH to HvG T cell clonal ratios. The relatively low number and heterogeneity of intestinal transplant patients limited the conclusions. GvH clones were detected in recipient bone marrow, and some appeared earlier in ileal mucosa or blood, consistent with an intestinal mucosal origin.

The germline V gene specifies SGHTA as CDR1 and FQGTGA as CDR2. There are 14 amino acids in the CDR3, from cysteine to phenylalanine inclusive. The kept DNA is CDR3 alone, 42 bases in frame from the first base. Trimmed from V: 3 bases; trimmed from J: 5 bases; junction bases lacking a gene match: 4. Library preparation employed the immunoSEQ multiplex PCR assay. For most patients, genomic DNA was isolated with the Qiagen DNeasy Blood and Tissue Kit and shipped frozen to Adaptive Biotechnologies for TCR sequencing. For most patients, genomic DNA was subjected to high-throughput TCR-beta CDR3 sequencing by Adaptive Biotechnologies. In the original analysis: Adaptive's ImmunoSEQ software supplied the TCR sequencing data for 18 patients, while MiXCR and VDJtools were used to process a few other patients. To correct CD4 versus CD8 sorting errors, sequences present in both subsets at a frequency ratio below 5:1 were removed. Because the origin of CDR3 nucleotide sequences shared between donor and recipient could not be assigned, those sequences were removed. At least 2-fold expansion over unstimulated cells and a minimum CFSE-low frequency of 0.002% (template counts) or 0.001% (read counts) were required for clones to be classified as alloreactive. Clones detected in sequenced pre-transplant spleen, lymph node, or MLR CFSE-low populations of the donor or recipient were defined as mappable. Cumulative frequency of alloreactive clones was calculated as a percentage of all sequences weighted by copy number. Not all clones reach the TCRdb copy of this immuneACCESS table, which keeps in-frame sequences only. Checked studies attribute under half of the gap to unresolved V genes and leave the rest unexplained. From that table come the V and J calls and clone size; the DNA was used to work out D and trimming. The sample table holds 90,000 or so clones, of which 80% to 85% were seen once. In total, the top ten clones hold 0.65% to 0.95% of the sample.

Comments on this clone: The antigen it recognizes is unknown. No base qualities exist here, and no much larger clone lies one base off it.

The time point label here, explained by the study, means: cells obtained before transplantation from donor or recipient. CD3+CD4+ and CD3+CD8+ populations were FACS-sorted from unstimulated pre-transplant donor and recipient cells taken from spleen or lymph nodes. The rearrangement joined TRBV7-3 to TRBJ2-5; the central 9 bases match TRBD1. The source material was unstimulated CD4+ T cells sorted from spleen or lymph node cells, sampled before intestinal transplant. The sequence derives from a human donor who received an intestinal transplant. The CDR3: CASSFTGTGETQYF. At the DNA level, the sequence is TGTGCCAGCAGCTTTACCGGGACAGGGGAGACCCAGTACTTC.